Shown below are 12 T cell receptor beta chains from a single sample sequenced in a study of T cell responses to AZD1222 COVID-19 vaccine. The data were produced by immunoSEQ multiplex PCR, yet TCRdb's version contains in-frame clones alone and is incomplete. The sample comprises 110,000 or so clones, approximately 88% of which are singletons, and 6.5% rests with the top ten. Sequences were derived from peripheral blood, sampled 28 days after the second AZD1222 dose. These receptors all stem from an adult who received the AZD1222 COVID-19 vaccine.

V and J are TRBV19 and TRBJ2-7; D gene unclear. The germline CDR1 and CDR2 sequences are LNHDA and SQIVND (reference sequence). Trimming removed 4 bases at V and 3 bases at J, with 13 bases between. The CDR3 loop spans 14 amino acids. The CDR3 spells CASSRAGEIYEQYF. The CDR3, as DNA: TGTGCCAGTAGTAGGGCAGGCGAAATCTACGAGCAGTACTTC.

This clone was picked up one time. The chain is built from TRBV29-1 and TRBJ1-2; D ambiguous. Trimming pared 4 bases from V and 4 bases from J, leaving 19 bases between. Germline V gene lookup returns CDR1 SQVTM and CDR2 ANQGSEA. There are 15 residues in the CDR3. The CDR3 sequence: CSVATDGLKPYGYTF. As DNA, the CDR3 is TGCAGCGTTGCTACGGACGGACTGAAGCCCTATGGCTACACCTTC.

This clone appeared once. This chain joins TRBV7-8 and TRBJ1-4; D possibly corresponds to TRBD1 (5 bases). Trimming stripped 1 base from V and 5 bases from J, with 8 bases between. The CDR3 is 14 residues long. In germline, CDR1 is SGHVS, CDR2 FQNEAQ. This chain's CDR3 is CASSLGRVNEKLFF. In DNA, the CDR3 is TGTGCCAGCAGCTTAGGCAGGGTCAATGAAAAACTGTTTTTT.

CDR3 protein: CASSATAYEQYF. The DNA of the CDR3 is TGTGCCAGCAGCGCGACAGCCTACGAGCAGTACTTC. This chain links TRBV9 with TRBJ2-7; maybe TRBD1 (5 bases). V lost 3 bases, J lost 2 bases, and 6 bases lay in between. The CDR3 sequence is 12 residues long. The germline V gene encodes CDR1 SGDLS and CDR2 YYNGEE.

The J gene is TRBJ2-1, the V gene TRBV7-2, with 12 bases lining up with TRBD2. The CDR3 runs 15 residues. Germline assignment: CDR1 SGHTA and CDR2 FQGNSA. Trimming at V came to 7 bases and at J to 2 bases, leaving 3 bases not matched to a gene. The CDR3 DNA follows: TGTGCCAGCAAGGCTAGCGGGGGGGCCTACAATGAGCAGTTCTTC. Protein: CASKASGGAYNEQFF.

J is TRBJ2-5 and V is TRBV11-1; 9 bases are shared with TRBD2. Germline V gene data show CDR1 as SGHAT and CDR2 as FQDESV (reference sequence). Unmatched junction bases numbered 10, after V lost 0 bases and J lost 5 bases. This CDR3 has 17 residues. The CDR3 coding sequence is TGTGCCAGCAGCTTAGCTCGCCTAGCGGGGTTGCAGGAGACCCAGTACTTC. Translated: CASSLARLAGLQETQYF.

V is TRBV7-2 and J is TRBJ2-2; the D is unclear. This CDR3 spans 14 amino acids. Germline CDR1 and CDR2: SGHTA and FQGNSA. Deletions cut 5 bases from V and 3 bases from J, with 10 bases between. In nucleotides, the CDR3 is TGTGCCAGCAGCGCATTAGGGCACACCGGGGAGCTGTTTTTT. This sequence encodes CASSALGHTGELFF.

This sequence joins TRBV6-5 and TRBJ1-5; tentative D call: TRBD1 (5 bases). The germline V and J ends were trimmed by 0 bases and 6 bases, with 9 bases remaining between them. From germline, CDR1 is MNHEY and CDR2 SVGAGI. This CDR3 spans 14 amino acids. CDR3 sequence (DNA): TGTGCCAGCAGTTACTCAGAGGGGATTCAGCCCCAGCATTTT. Translating gives CASSYSEGIQPQHF.

V gene TRBV9 combines with J gene TRBJ1-3; D uncertain. Trimming removed 0 bases from V and 0 bases from J, with 13 bases in between. Germline loops: CDR1 SGDLS, CDR2 YYNGEE. The CDR3 is 17 residues long. The CDR3 sequence: CASSVEAARNSGNTIYF. In DNA, the CDR3 is TGTGCCAGCAGCGTAGAGGCAGCCCGGAACTCTGGAAACACCATATATTTT. The full variable domain, completed using reference TRBV9 and TRBJ1-3, is DSGVTQTPKHLITATGQRVTLRCSPRSGDLSVYWYQQSLDQGLQFLIQYYNGEERAKGNILERFSAQQFPDLHSELNLSSLELGDSALYFCASSVEAARNSGNTIYFGEGSWLTVV.

V usage is TRBV6-5 and J usage is TRBJ2-2, with D tentatively TRBD1 or TRBD2 (6 bases each). Germline V CDR1 and CDR2: MNHEY, SVGAGI. The CDR3 length is 15 residues. V was cut by 7 bases and J by 4 bases, with 16 bases left in between. CDR3 bases: TGTGCCAGCACGTTGGGGGCGCGGGGCACCGGGGAGCTGTTTTTT. Amino acids: CASTLGARGTGELFF.

V is TRBV18 and J is TRBJ2-5; D is uncertain. The V end lost 5 bases, the J end lost 1 base, and 8 bases lay between the germline ends. This CDR3 is 13 amino acids long. Germline V gene sequence: CDR1 KGHSH, CDR2 LQKENI. The CDR3 loop reads CASSEVTQETQYF. In DNA form, the CDR3 reads TGTGCCAGCTCAGAGGTTACCCAAGAGACCCAGTACTTC.

The chain employs TRBV19 and TRBJ1-2, with D possibly TRBD1 on 5 matching bases. Germline assignment: CDR1 LNHDA and CDR2 SQIVND (reference sequence). The V gene lost 5 bases and the J gene lost 8 bases, with 21 bases spanning the gap. This CDR3 comprises 15 residues. CDR3 sequence reads: CASSYSHDRLLGYTF. DNA of the CDR3: TGTGCCAGTAGTTACTCCCACGACAGATTGCTGGGCTACACCTTC. The full variable domain, its missing parts supplied by reference TRBV19 and TRBJ1-2, is DGGITQSPKYLFRKEGQNVTLSCEQNLNHDAMYWYRQDPGQGLRLIYYSQIVNDFQKGDIAEGYSVSREKKESFPLTVTSAQKNPTAFYLCASSYSHDRLLGYTFGSGTRLTVV.